These 5 T cell receptor beta chains were all obtained from the same sample, sequenced in a study of blood T cell repertoires in COVID-19 (dated by TCRdb to about 2020). The library was made by the immunoSEQ multiplex PCR assay. Entries here come from immuneACCESS through TCRdb and include only in-frame sequences with V and J called. Some clones fail to appear in such tables; in the studies checked, an unresolved V gene covers under half of the shortfall, and the cause of the remainder is unknown. Present in this sample are 60,000 to 70,000 clones, 76% of which were seen just once. The top ten clones comprise about 50% of the sample. Sequenced input: peripheral blood. Receptors originate from a woman at least 80 years old with acute or convalescent COVID-19.

The chain has TRBV5-1 and TRBJ2-1, with 8 bases that match TRBD1. The CDR3 is made up of 15 amino acids. The V gene's germline CDR1 is SGHRS and CDR2 YFSETQ. V was clipped by 3 bases and J by 7 bases; unmatched bases: 9. CDR3 coding DNA: TGCGCCAGCAGCTCGACGGACAGGGAGAATAATGAGCAGTTCTTC. Translating it yields CASSSTDRENNEQFF.

The gene calls are TRBV11-2 and TRBJ1-1; no clear D. Germline loops: CDR1 SGHAT, CDR2 FQNNGV. There are 15 residues in the CDR3. V was trimmed by 4 bases and J by 1 base, leaving 13 bases between them. CDR3 residues: CASSWNRRGNTEAFF. CDR3 DNA sequence: TGTGCCAGCAGCTGGAATCGTCGGGGGAACACTGAAGCTTTCTTT.

The CDR3 protein is CASSLWTSQNTGELFF. The DNA of the CDR3 is TGCGCCAGCAGCCTTTGGACTAGCCAAAACACCGGGGAGCTGTTTTTT. V usage is TRBV4-1 and J usage is TRBJ2-2; TRBD2 matches at 8 bases. CDR1 and CDR2 (germline): MGHRA, YSYEKL. J was trimmed by 2 bases and V by 4 bases; bases with no gene match: 6. The CDR3 contains 16 residues.

The chain has TRBV5-1 and TRBJ2-3; 8 bases align to TRBD2. Germline V CDR1 and CDR2: SGHRS, YFSETQ. Losses at the gene ends were 0 bases for V and 4 bases for J; bases not matched to a gene: 7. This CDR3 contains 16 residues. The DNA of the CDR3 is TGCGCCAGCAGCTTGGAAGGCGGGAGGACGGCAGATACGCAGTATTTT. This codes for CASSLEGGRTADTQYF. Supplemented by reference TRBV5-1 and TRBJ2-3, the full variable domain reads KAGVTQTPRYLIKTRGQQVTLSCSPISGHRSVSWYQQTPGQGLQFLFEYFSETQRNKGNFPGRFSGRQFSNSRSEMNVSTLELGDSALYLCASSLEGGRTADTQYFGPGTRLTVL.

The V call is TRBV5-1, the J call TRBJ2-1; D is undetermined. Looked up from germline, CDR1 is SGHRS and CDR2 is YFSETQ. The CDR3 totals 13 residues. The ends were cut back, 4 bases at V and 6 bases at J, with 11 bases in the middle. CDR3 DNA sequence: TGCGCCAGCAGCCTAAACTCGATCAATGAGCAGTTCTTC. It is translated as CASSLNSINEQFF.